This TCR beta chain came from a study of shared clonotypes between healthy human individuals. The repertoire was sequenced with immunoSEQ multiplex PCR; TCRdb's copy has only in-frame clones and lacks some. The data contain fewer than 1.8 million clones, about 98.5% of them singletons. The CDR3 consists of 16 residues. V was shortened by 3 bases and J by 4 bases, with 18 bases between the two germline ends. Looked up from germline, CDR1 is KGHSH and CDR2 is LQKENI. The chain carries TRBV18 and TRBJ1-2; no clear D. The sequence was obtained from a man younger than 45 in good health. Sequencing was carried out using naive CD4+ T cells sorted from blood. The subset is: CD45RA+ positively selected. The CDR3 is CASSPRISSDLYGYTF. The CDR3 nucleotides are TGTGCCAGCTCACCGAGAATAAGCTCGGATCTCTATGGCTACACCTTC.